Reported below is one TCR beta chain. This sample was taken from a study of control samples from healthy donors and cancer patients. Libraries were prepared by immunoSEQ multiplex PCR; TCRdb keeps only in-frame clonotypes and omits some of them. The sample has more than 100,000 clones, more than 85% seen once; the top ten hold less than 9.5%. This CDR3 region has 19 residues. The germline V gene encodes CDR1 MNHNS and CDR2 SASEGT. V was trimmed by 2 bases and J by 0 bases, leaving 20 bases between them. Sequencing was carried out using blood. The receptor was isolated from a woman aged 18 to 35 in good health. This chain links TRBV6-1 with TRBJ1-5; D possibly corresponds to TRBD1 (5 bases). This CDR3 reads CASSERDGGEDHSNQPQHF. The CDR3 DNA sequence: TGTGCCAGCAGTGAACGGGACGGGGGAGAGGACCATAGCAATCAGCCCCAGCATTTT.